This TCR beta chain was captured in a study of blood T cells in healthy people across ages (dated by TCRdb to the mid-2010s). In terms of the full investigation: In model experiments, roughly one uniquely barcoded TCR beta cDNA molecule per two T cells was captured by template switching. Age-related changes in TCR beta repertoire diversity were measured in the study by deep sequencing normalized with unique cDNA molecular identifiers. Donors were grouped into four age groups: young (average 16 years), middle-aged (39), aged (62) and long-lived (around 80). The study analyzed two additional independent replicas of 1 million unique cDNA reads from the same blood draw for two donors, one aged 18 to 30 and one aged 80 or older.

The CDR3 runs 15 amino acids, cysteine and phenylalanine included. The CDR3 DNA has 45 bases and is translated from base 1. Trimming removed 4 bases from V and 8 bases from J, leaving 18 bases between the germline ends. From the germline V gene, CDR1 is LGHNA and CDR2 is YSLEER. Concerning this clonotype: Its antigen is not yet known. Base qualities are not at hand, and no much larger clone is one base apart.

Summary of the overall study and its limitations: The percentage of naive T cells measured by flow cytometry correlated strongly with observed TCR beta diversity. Because the CMV infection status of the donors was unknown, age-related changes in expanded clonotypes may potentially have been confounded. Observed TCR beta diversity per million T cells fell roughly linearly with age, and a significant reduction was already apparent by age roughly 40. Because profiling used bulk unsorted PBMCs, naive and antigen-experienced compartments could not be compared conclusively. Compared with the aged group, the long-lived group had more naive CD4+ T cells, fewer expanded clones and increased TCR diversity, suggesting age selection. Total diversity estimates from one million sequenced T cells were considered lower bounds and underestimates.

Library construction relied on 5' RACE. The run used an Illumina HiSeq 2500. A second about 7 to 11 cycle PCR used a sample-barcoded 5' primer and a J-beta primer mix. A unique molecular identifier was introduced onto each TCR beta cDNA molecule by a template-switch 5' adaptor carrying 12 random nucleotides. At least 2.5 million CDR3-containing paired-end reads were obtained from each sample. The Mint cDNA synthesis kit, primed by a TRBC-specific oligonucleotide, was used to synthesize first-strand cDNA from all RNA. After uracil-DNA glycosylase treatment, a first 18-cycle PCR used universal primers M1SS and BC2_uni_R on all cDNA. In the original analysis: For normalization, 1 million high-quality reads, each with a distinct molecular identifier, were randomly selected from each sample. Reads sharing molecular identifiers were discarded rather than binned into consensus sequences. MiTCR, run with a Q25 quality threshold and the strictest error-elimination algorithm, handled CDR3 identification, clonotype clustering and error correction. A nonparametric unseen species model with Euler transformation was used to estimate a lower bound on total TCR beta diversity. TCRdb's own reprocessing of the public reads used fastp at Q25 and MiXCR and kept productive beta chains. Rows matching on CDR3 protein sequence are summarized as one entry with the most common DNA and genes. The V and J calls come from TCRdb's annotation, not from the publication. The sample contains about 930,000 distinct CDR3 sequences, 29% of them found a single time. The ten largest clones represent roughly 10% of the sample.

Systemically healthy Caucasian individuals from Russia, about 38 in total and aged roughly 6 to 100 years, were included as donors. Each donor gave about 9.2 milliliters of peripheral blood, drawn into EDTA-treated Vacutainer tubes. Ficoll-Paque density-gradient centrifugation was used to isolate PBMCs, with at least 6.5 million per sample. Trizol reagent was used to extract total RNA from the PBMCs, yielding at least 5 micrograms per sample. For every donor, an aliquot of PBMCs went through flow cytometry to measure the percentages of naive CD45RAhigh/CD27high T cells. This sample was shared with a second study, whose subject was T cells of mothers and their children. That second publication adds: Donors were nine systemically healthy Caucasian individuals: three mothers and their six children. cDNA synthesis consumed the entire amount of extracted RNA, loaded at approximately 1.6 ug RNA in each 15 ul reaction. Sample barcodes and 2-4 random nucleotides were added via the M1S primer in the second PCR. More than 8 million TCR beta CDR3 reads were obtained from each mother, and about 3 million reads were obtained from each child. TCR recombination output is similarly shaped by thymic selection in related and unrelated pairs, with a minor effect exerted by inherited differences. Related mother-child pairs always showed normalized repertoire overlap that was slightly higher than in unrelated mother-child pairs, though the difference was never significant. No persistent microchimeric T cell clones were detected, at a sensitivity of about 100 clones per million clonotypes. To look for features that set related mother-child pairs apart from unrelated individuals, the researchers ran deep NGS to compare the TCR beta repertoires of mothers and children. On average, the children were roughly 12 +/- 4 years old, while the mothers were about 40 +/- 4 years old. After adapter ligation with NEBNext reagents, the libraries were sequenced on Illumina HiSeq 2000 with 100+100 nt paired-end reads. To avoid cross-contamination, the mother libraries and the child libraries were prepared a month apart and sequenced in separate runs. Each donor had between roughly 450,000 and 2,300,000 distinct TCR beta clonotypes identified. Naive TCR beta clonotypes were estimated from low-frequency clonotypes matched to each donor's FACS-determined naive share, without sorting.

Rearrangement joined TRBV4-3 to TRBJ2-1; matching of 5 bases hints at TRBD2 as the D gene. The clonotype was recovered from a woman in her thirties or forties in good health. Sample: blood. The CDR3 protein sequence reads: CASSPFGSPGDEQFF. The nucleotide sequence is given as TGCGCCAGCAGCCCCTTTGGGTCCCCCGGGGATGAGCAGTTCTTC.